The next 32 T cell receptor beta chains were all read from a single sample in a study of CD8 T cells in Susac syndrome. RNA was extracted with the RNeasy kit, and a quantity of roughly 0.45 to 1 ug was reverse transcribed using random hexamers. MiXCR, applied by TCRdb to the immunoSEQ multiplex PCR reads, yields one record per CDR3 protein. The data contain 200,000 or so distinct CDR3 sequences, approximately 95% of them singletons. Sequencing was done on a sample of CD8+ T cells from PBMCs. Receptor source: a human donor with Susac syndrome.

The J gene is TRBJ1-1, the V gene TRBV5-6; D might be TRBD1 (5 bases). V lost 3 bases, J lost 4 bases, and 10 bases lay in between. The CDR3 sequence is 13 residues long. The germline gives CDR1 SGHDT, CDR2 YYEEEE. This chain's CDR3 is CASSWGGGTEAFF. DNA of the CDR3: TGTGCCAGCAGCTGGGGTGGGGGCACTGAAGCTTTCTTT.

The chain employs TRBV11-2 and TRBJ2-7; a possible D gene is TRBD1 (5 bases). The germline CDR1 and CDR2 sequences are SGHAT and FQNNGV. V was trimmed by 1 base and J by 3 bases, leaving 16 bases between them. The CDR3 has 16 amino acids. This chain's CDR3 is CASSLGPSLGRYEQYF. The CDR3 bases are TGTGCCAGCAGCTTAGGCCCCTCTCTGGGGCGCTACGAGCAGTACTTC.

The CDR3 region is CASSVAGGIAGETQYF. The CDR3 DNA reads TGTGCCAGCAGCGTAGCGGGGGGGATAGCCGGGGAGACCCAGTACTTC. The V and J genes are TRBV9 and TRBJ2-5; 8 bases map to TRBD2. The germline V gene encodes CDR1 SGDLS and CDR2 YYNGEE. The CDR3 has 16 residues. V was clipped by 0 bases and J by 5 bases; unmatched bases: 9.

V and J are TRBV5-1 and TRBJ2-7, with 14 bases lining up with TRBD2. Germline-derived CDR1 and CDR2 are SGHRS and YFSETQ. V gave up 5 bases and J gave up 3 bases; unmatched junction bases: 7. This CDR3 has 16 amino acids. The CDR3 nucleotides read TGCGCCAGCAGTGGACTAGCGGGAGGAGAAGGCTACGAGCAGTACTTC. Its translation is CASSGLAGGEGYEQYF.

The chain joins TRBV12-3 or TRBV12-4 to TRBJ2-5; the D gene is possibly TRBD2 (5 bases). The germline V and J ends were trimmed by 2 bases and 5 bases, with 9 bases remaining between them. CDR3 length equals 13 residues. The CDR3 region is CASSLSPGETQYF. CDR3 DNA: TGTGCCAGCAGTTTATCCCCGGGGGAGACCCAGTACTTC.

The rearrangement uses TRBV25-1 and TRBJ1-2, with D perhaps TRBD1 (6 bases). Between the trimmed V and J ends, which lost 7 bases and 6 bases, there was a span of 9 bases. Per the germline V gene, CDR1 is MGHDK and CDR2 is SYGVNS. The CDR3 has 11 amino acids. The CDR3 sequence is CASIGTNGYTF. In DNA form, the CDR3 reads TGTGCCAGCATTGGGACAAATGGCTACACCTTC.

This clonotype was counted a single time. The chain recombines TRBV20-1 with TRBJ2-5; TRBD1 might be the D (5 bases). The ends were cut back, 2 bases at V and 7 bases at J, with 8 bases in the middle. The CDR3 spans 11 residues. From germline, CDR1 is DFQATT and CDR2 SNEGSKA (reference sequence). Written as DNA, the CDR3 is TGCAGTGCTAGATCTCAGGGGACCCAGTACTTC. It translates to CSARSQGTQYF.

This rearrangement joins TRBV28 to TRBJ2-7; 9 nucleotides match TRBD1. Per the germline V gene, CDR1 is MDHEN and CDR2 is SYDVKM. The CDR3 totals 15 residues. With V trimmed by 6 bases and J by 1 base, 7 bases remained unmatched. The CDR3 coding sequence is TGTGCCAGCAGCCGAGGACAGGGGAGATCCTACGAGCAGTACTTC. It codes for CASSRGQGRSYEQYF.

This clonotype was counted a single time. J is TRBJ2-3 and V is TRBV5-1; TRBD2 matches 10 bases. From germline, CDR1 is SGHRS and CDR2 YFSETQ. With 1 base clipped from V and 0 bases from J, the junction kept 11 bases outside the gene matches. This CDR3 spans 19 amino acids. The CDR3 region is CASSLLRTSGQISTDTQYF. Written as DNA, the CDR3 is TGCGCCAGCAGCTTGTTGCGGACTAGCGGCCAAATTAGCACAGATACGCAGTATTTT.

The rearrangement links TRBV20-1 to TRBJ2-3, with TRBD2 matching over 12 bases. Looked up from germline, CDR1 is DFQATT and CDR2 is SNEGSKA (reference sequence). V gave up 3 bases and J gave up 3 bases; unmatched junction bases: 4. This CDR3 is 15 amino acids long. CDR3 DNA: TGCAGTGCTAGCCCGACTAGCGGGGGAACAGATACGCAGTATTTT. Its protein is CSASPTSGGTDTQYF.

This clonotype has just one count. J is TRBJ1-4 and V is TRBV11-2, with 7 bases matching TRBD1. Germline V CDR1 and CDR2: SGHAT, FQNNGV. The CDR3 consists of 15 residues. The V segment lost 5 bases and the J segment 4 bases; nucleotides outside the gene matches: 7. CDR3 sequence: CASSTRQGLNEKLFF. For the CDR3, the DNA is TGTGCCAGCAGCACGCGACAGGGCCTTAATGAAAAACTGTTTTTT.

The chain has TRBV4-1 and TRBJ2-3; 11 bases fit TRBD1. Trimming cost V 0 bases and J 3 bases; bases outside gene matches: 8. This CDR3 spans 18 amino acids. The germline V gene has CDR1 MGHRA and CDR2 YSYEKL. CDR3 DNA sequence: TGCGCCAGCAGCCAAGAAAGATGGGGGACAGGGGGAACAGATACGCAGTATTTT. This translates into CASSQERWGTGGTDTQYF.

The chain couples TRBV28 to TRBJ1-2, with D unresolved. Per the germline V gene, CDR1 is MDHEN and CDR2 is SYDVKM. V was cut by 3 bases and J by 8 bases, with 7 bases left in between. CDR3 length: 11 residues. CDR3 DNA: TGTGCCAGCAGTTTCTACAGAGGCTACACCTTC. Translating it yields CASSFYRGYTF.

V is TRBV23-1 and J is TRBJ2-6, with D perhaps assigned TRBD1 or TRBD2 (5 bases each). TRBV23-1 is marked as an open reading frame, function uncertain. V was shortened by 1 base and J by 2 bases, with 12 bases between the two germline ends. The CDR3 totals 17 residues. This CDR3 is CASSQWDRRTGANVLTF. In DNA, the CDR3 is TGCGCCAGCAGTCAATGGGACCGCCGAACTGGGGCCAACGTCCTGACTTTC.

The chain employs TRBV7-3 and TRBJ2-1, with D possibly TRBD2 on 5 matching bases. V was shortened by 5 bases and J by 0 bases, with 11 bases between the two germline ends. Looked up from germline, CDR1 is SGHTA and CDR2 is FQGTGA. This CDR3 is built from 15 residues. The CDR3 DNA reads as TGTGCCAGCAGCGTTTATGGAGGCTCCTACAATGAGCAGTTCTTC. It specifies CASSVYGGSYNEQFF.

The CDR3 region has the DNA TGTGCCAGCAGCTTTAATATTCAGCCCCAGCATTTT. Amino acids: CASSFNIQPQHF. The rearrangement joins TRBV7-3 to TRBJ1-5; D call uncertain. Trimming removed 3 bases from V and 6 bases from J, with 6 bases in between. Germline values: CDR1 SGHTA, CDR2 FQGTGA. The CDR3 length is 12 residues.

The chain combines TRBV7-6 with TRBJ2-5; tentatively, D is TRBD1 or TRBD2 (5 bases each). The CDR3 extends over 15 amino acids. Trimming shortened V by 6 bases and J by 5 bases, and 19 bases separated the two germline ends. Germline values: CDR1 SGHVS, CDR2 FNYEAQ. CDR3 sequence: CASSRTIEGSETQYF. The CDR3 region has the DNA TGTGCCAGCAGTCGAACGATTGAGGGGTCGGAGACCCAGTACTTC.

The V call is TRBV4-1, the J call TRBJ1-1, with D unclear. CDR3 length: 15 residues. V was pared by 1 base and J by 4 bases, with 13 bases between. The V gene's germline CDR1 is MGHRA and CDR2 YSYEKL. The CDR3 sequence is CASSQGPRRATEAFF. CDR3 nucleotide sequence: TGCGCCAGCAGCCAAGGACCACGGAGGGCCACTGAAGCTTTCTTT.

CDR3 sequence reads: CASSISQGAYEQYF. The DNA for the CDR3 is TGTGCCAGCAGCATATCGCAGGGGGCCTACGAGCAGTACTTC. The V call is TRBV7-6, the J call TRBJ2-7; 7 bases map to TRBD1. CDR3 length: 14 amino acids. Germline CDR1 reads SGHVS; CDR2 reads FNYEAQ. Germline trimming cut 5 bases from V and 2 bases from J; bases unmatched to any gene: 6. The entire variable domain, with the rest obtained from reference TRBV7-6 and TRBJ2-7, is as follows: GAGVSQSPRYKVTKRGQDVALRCDPISGHVSLYWYRQALGQGPEFLTYFNYEAQQDKSGLPNDRFSAERPEGSISTLTIQRTEQRDSAMYRCASSISQGAYEQYFGPGTRLTVT.

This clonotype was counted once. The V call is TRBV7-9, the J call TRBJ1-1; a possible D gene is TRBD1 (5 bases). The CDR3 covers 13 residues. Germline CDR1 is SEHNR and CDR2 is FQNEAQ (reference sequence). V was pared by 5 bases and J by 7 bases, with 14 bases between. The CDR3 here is CASSPDNSLEAFF. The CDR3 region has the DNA TGTGCCAGCAGCCCGGACAACAGTCTTGAAGCTTTCTTT. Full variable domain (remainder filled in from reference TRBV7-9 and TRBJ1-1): DTGVSQNPRHKITKRGQNVTFRCDPISEHNRLYWYRQTLGQGPEFLTYFQNEAQLEKSRLLSDRFSAERPKGSFSTLEIQRTEQGDSAMYLCASSPDNSLEAFFGQGTRLTVV.

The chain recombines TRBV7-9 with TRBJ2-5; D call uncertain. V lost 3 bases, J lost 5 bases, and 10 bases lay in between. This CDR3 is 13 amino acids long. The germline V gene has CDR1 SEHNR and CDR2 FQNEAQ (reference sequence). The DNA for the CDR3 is TGTGCCAGCAGCTTTGGAGAGAAGGAGACCCAGTACTTC. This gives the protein CASSFGEKETQYF.

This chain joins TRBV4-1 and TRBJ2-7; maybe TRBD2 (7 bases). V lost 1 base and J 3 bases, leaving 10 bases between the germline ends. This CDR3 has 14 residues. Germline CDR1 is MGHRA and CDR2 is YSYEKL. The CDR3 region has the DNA TGCGCCAGCAGCCAAGGGGGGGGCTTCTACGAGCAGTACTTC. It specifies CASSQGGGFYEQYF.

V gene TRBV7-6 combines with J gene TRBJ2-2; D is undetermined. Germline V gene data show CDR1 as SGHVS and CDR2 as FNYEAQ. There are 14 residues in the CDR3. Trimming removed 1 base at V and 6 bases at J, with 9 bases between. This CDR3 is CASSLEVSSGELFF. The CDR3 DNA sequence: TGTGCCAGCAGCTTAGAGGTGTCATCCGGGGAGCTGTTTTTT.

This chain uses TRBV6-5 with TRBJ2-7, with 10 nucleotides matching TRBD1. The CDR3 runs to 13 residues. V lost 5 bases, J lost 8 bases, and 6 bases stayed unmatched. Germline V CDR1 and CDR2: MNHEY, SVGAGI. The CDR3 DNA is TGTGCCAGCAGTAGAGGGACAGGGGAGAAGCAGTACTTC. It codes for CASSRGTGEKQYF.

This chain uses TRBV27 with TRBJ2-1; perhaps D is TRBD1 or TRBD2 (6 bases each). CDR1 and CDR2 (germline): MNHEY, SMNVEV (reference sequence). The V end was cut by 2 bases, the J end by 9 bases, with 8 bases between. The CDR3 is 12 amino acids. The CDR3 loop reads CASSLGGLEQFF. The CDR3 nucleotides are TGTGCCAGCAGTTTAGGGGGGCTTGAGCAGTTCTTC.

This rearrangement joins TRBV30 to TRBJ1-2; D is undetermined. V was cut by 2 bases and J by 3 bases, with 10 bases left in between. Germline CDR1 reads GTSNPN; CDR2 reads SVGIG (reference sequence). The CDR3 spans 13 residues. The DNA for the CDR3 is TGTGCCTGGAGTTTCTGGCCTTACTATGGCTACACCTTC. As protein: CAWSFWPYYGYTF.

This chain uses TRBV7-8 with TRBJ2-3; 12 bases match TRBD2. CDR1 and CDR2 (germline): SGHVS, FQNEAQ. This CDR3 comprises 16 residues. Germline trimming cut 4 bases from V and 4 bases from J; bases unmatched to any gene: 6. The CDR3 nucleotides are TGTGCCAGCAGCTCCGCCCTAGCGGGAGGGCCAGATACGCAGTATTTT. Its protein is CASSSALAGGPDTQYF.

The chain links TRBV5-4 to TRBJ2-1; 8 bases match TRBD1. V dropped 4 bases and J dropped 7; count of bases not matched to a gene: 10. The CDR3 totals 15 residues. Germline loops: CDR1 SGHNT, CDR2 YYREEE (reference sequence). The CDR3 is CASSDETGALNEQFF. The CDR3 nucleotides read TGTGCCAGCAGCGACGAGACAGGGGCACTAAATGAGCAGTTCTTC.

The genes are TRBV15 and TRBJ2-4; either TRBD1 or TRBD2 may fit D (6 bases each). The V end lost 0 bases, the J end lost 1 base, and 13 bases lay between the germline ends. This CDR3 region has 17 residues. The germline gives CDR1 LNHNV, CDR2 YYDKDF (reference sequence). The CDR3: CATSRDLGGRAKNIQYF. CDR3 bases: TGTGCCACCAGCAGAGATTTGGGGGGCCGTGCCAAAAACATTCAGTACTTC. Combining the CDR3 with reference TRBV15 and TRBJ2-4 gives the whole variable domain DAMVIQNPRYQVTQFGKPVTLSCSQTLNHNVMYWYQQKSSQAPKLLFHYYDKDFNNEADTPDNFQSRRPNTSFCFLDIRSPGLGDTAMYLCATSRDLGGRAKNIQYFGAGTRLSVL.

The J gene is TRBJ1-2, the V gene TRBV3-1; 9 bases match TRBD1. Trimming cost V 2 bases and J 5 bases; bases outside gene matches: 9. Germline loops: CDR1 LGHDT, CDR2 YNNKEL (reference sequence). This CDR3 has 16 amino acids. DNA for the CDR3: TGTGCCAGCAGCCAAAGGGACAGGGTGCGTCTATATGGCTACACCTTC. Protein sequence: CASSQRDRVRLYGYTF. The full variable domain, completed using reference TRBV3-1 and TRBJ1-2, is DTAVSQTPKYLVTQMGNDKSIKCEQNLGHDTMYWYKQDSKKFLKIMFSYNNKELIINETVPNRFSPKSPDKAHLNLHINSLELGDSAVYFCASSQRDRVRLYGYTFGSGTRLTVV.

In DNA, the CDR3 is TGTGCCAGCAGCTCAACACAGGGGGGCACTGAAGCTTTCTTT. This translates into CASSSTQGGTEAFF. The V gene is TRBV13, the J gene TRBJ1-1; 8 nucleotides line up with TRBD1. The CDR3 runs to 14 residues. V trimming: 4 bases; J trimming: 4 bases; junction bases outside the gene matches: 5. The germline gives CDR1 PRHDT, CDR2 FYEKMQ (reference sequence). The full variable domain, with the rest looked up from reference TRBV13 and TRBJ1-1, is AAGVIQSPRHLIKEKRETATLKCYPIPRHDTVYWYQQGPGQDPQFLISFYEKMQSDKGSIPDRFSAQQFSDYHSELNMSSLELGDSALYFCASSSTQGGTEAFFGQGTRLTVV.

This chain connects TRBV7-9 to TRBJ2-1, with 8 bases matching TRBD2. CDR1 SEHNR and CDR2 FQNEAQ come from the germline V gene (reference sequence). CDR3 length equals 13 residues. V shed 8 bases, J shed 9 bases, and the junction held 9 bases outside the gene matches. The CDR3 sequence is CASSESSGGEQFF. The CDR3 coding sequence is TGTGCCAGCTCGGAATCCAGCGGGGGTGAGCAGTTCTTC.